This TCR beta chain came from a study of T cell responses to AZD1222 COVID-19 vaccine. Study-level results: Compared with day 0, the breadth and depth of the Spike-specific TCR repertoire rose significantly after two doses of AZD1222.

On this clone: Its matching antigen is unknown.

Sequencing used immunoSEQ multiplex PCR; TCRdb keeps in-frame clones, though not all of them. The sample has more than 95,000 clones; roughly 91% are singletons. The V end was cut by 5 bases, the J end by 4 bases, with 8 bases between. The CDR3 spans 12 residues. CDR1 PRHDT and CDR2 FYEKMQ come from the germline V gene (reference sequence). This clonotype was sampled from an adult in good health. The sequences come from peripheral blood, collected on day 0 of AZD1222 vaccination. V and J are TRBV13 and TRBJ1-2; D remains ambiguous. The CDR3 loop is CASSDNSYGYTF. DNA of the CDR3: TGTGCCAGCAGCGATAACAGCTATGGCTACACCTTC.